This T cell receptor beta chain was captured in a study of identical twins. Unique molecular identifiers were present on cDNA, and template switching added a universal primer site. TCRdb analysed the 5' RACE reads with MiXCR anew, one entry per CDR3 protein. The profile shows 700,000 to 950,000 distinct CDR3 sequences, around an eighth of them singletons. This CDR3 has 15 residues. V gave up 5 bases and J gave up 1 base, with 14 bases separating them. CDR1 is SGHRS and CDR2 is YFSETQ in the germline V gene. These data were also reused for a study on yellow fever vaccine responses in identical twins.

The source of this sequence is a woman under 30 in good health. The sequenced sample consisted of PBMCs. This chain connects TRBV5-1 to TRBJ2-3, with D possibly being TRBD2 (5 bases). CDR3 in amino acids: CASRKRDWGTDTQYF. The CDR3 DNA follows: TGCGCCAGCAGAAAGAGGGATTGGGGCACAGATACGCAGTATTTT.